This record covers a single TCR beta chain. TCRdb's copy holds only in-frame clones and misses some; the assay was immunoSEQ multiplex PCR. The sample has roughly 260,000 clones, 88% seen once. The sample comes from a study of blood T cell repertoires in COVID-19. The sequencing input was peripheral blood. The source of this sequence is a man aged 60-69 years who had recovered from COVID-19.

CDR3 in DNA: TGTGCCAGCAGCTCGGGCACTGAAGCTTTCTTT. It encodes CASSSGTEAFF. The rearrangement links TRBV7-6 to TRBJ1-1, with D uncertain. From germline, CDR1 is SGHVS and CDR2 FNYEAQ. V was trimmed by 4 bases and J by 4 bases, leaving 4 bases between them. This CDR3 is 11 amino acids long. Full variable domain (missing parts from reference TRBV7-6 and TRBJ1-1): GAGVSQSPRYKVTKRGQDVALRCDPISGHVSLYWYRQALGQGPEFLTYFNYEAQQDKSGLPNDRFSAERPEGSISTLTIQRTEQRDSAMYRCASSSGTEAFFGQGTRLTVV.